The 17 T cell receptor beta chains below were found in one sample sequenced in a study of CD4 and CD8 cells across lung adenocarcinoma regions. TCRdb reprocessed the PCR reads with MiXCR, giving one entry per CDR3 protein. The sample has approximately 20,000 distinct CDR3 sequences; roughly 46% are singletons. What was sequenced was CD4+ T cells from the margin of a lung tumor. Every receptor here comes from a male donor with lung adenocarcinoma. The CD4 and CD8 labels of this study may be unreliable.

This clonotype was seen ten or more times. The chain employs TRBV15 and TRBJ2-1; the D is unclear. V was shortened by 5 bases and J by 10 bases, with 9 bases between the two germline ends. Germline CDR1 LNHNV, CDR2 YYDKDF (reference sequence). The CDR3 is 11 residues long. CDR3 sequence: CATSGLGEQFF. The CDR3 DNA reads TGTGCCACCAGCGGCTTGGGAGAGCAGTTCTTC.

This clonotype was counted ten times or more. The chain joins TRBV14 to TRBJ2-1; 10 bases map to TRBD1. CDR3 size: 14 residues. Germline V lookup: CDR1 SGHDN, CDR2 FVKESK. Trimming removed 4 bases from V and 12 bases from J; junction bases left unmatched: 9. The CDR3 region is CASSRRGTGVVQFF. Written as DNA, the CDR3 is TGTGCCAGCAGCCGAAGGGGGACAGGGGTCGTGCAGTTCTTC.

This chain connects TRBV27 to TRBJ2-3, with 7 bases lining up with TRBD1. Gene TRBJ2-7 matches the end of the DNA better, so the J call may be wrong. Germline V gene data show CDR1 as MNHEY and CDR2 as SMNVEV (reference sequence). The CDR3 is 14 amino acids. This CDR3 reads CASRGDRATNTQYF. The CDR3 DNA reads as TGTGCCAGCAGGGGGGACAGAGCCACAAATACGCAGTACTTC.

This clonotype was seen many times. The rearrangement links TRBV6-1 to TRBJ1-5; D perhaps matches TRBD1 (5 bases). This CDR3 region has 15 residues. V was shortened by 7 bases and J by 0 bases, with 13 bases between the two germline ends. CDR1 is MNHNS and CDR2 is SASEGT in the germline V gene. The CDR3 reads CASNRGINSNQPQHF. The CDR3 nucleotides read TGTGCCAGCAACCGGGGGATAAATAGCAATCAGCCCCAGCATTTT.

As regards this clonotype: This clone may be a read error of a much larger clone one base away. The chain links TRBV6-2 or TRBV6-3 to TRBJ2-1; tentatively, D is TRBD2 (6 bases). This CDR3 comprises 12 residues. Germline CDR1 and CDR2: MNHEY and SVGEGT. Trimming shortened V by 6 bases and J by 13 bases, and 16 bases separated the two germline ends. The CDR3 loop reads CASRHWGETQFF. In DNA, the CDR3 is TGTGCCAGCAGACACTGGGGGGAGACCCAGTTCTTC.

The CDR3 bases are TGTGCCAGCAGACTCCAGTCCGGAAGTCCCGATGCGCAGTTTTTT. As protein: CASRLQSGSPDAQFF. The chain is built from TRBV6-5 and TRBJ2-2; D remains unclear. CDR3 length: 15 residues. CDR1 and CDR2 from the germline V gene are MNHEY and SVGAGI. Deletions cut 6 bases from V and 16 bases from J, with 27 bases between.

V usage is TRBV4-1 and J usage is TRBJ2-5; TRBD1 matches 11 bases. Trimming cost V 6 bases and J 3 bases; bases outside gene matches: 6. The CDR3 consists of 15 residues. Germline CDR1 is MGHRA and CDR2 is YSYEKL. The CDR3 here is CASRPRGQGEETQYF. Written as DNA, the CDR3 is TGCGCCAGCAGACCTAGGGGACAGGGGGAAGAGACCCAGTACTTC.

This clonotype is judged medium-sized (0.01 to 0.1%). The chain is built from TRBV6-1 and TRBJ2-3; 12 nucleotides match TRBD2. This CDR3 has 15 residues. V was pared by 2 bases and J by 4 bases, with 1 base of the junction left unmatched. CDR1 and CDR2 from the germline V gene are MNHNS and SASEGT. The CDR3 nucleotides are TGTGCCAGCAGTGAACTAGCGGGAGGGCCAGATACGCAGTATTTT. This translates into CASSELAGGPDTQYF.

The CDR3 nucleotides read TGTGTGACGGGGGCTTTGGCCAAAAACATTCAGTACTTC. This sequence encodes CVTGALAKNIQYF. The chain employs TRBV6-4 and TRBJ2-4; D is perhaps TRBD1 or TRBD2 (6 bases each). The CDR3 is 13 residues long. CDR1 is MRHNA and CDR2 is SNTAGT in the germline V gene.

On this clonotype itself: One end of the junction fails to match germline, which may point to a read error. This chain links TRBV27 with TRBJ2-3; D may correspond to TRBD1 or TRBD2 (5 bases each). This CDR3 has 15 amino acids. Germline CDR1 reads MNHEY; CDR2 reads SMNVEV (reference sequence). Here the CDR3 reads CASSSGPGPKYTQYF. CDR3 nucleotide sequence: TGTGCCAGCAGTTCGGGGCCGGGACCCAAATATACGCAGTATTTC.

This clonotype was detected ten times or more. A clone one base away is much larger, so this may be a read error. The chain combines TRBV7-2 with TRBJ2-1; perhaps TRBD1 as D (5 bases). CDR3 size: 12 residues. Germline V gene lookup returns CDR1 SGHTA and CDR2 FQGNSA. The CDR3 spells CASSFQGDEQLF. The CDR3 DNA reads TGTGCCAGCAGCTTTCAGGGTGATGAGCAGCTCTTC. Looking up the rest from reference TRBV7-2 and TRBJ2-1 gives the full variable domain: GAGVSQSPSNKVTEKGKDVELRCDPISGHTALYWYRQSLGQGLEFLIYFQGNSAPDKSGLPSDRFSAERTGGSVSTLTIQRTQQEDSAVYLCASSFQGDEQLFGPGTRLTVL.

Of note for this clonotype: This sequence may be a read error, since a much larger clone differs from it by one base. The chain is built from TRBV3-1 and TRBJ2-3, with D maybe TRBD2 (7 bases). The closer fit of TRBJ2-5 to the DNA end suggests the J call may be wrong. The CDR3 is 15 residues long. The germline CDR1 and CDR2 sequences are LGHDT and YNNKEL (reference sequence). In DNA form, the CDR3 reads TGTGCCAGCAGCCAACAAGGACTAGGGGGAGAGATCCAGTACTTC. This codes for CASSQQGLGGEIQYF.

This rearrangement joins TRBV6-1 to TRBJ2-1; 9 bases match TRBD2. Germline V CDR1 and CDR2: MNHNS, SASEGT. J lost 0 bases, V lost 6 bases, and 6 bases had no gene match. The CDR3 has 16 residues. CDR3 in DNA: TGTGCCAGCAGACGAAATAGCGGGAGCTCCTACAATGAGCAGTTCTTC. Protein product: CASRRNSGSSYNEQFF.

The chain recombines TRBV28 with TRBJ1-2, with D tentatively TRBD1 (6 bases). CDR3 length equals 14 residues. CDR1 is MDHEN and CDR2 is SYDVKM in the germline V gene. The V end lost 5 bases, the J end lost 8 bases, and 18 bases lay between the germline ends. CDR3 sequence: CASSPGHKKGGYTF. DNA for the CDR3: TGTGCCAGCAGTCCGGGACATAAAAAGGGGGGCTACACCTTC.

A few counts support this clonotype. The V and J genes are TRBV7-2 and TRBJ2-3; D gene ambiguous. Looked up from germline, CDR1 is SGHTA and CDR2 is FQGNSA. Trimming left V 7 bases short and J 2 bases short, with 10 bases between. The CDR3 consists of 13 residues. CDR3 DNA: TGTGCCAGCACCCGCTACTACACAGATACGCAGTATTTT. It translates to CASTRYYTDTQYF.

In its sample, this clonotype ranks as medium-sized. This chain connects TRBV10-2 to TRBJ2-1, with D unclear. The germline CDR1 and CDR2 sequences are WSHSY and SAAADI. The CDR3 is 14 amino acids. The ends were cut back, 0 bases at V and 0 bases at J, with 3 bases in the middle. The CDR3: CASSESVSYNEQFF. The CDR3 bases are TGCGCCAGCAGTGAGTCTGTCTCCTACAATGAGCAGTTCTTC.

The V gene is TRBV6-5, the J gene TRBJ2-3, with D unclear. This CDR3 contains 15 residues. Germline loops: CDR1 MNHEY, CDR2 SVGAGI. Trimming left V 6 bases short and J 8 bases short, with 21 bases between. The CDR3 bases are TGTGCCAGCAGACTCCAGTCTGTGATTCCAGGTACGCAGTATTTT. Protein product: CASRLQSVIPGTQYF.